Shown below are 29 T cell receptor beta chains from a single sample sequenced in a study of CD8+CD57+ T cells in acquired aplastic anemia. Template material for TCR beta VDJ and CDR3 profiling consisted of genomic DNA. One entry per CDR3 protein, called by TCRdb with MiXCR from the reads. The sample yields a few hundred thousand distinct CDR3 sequences, under 65% seen once. Sample: sorted CD4+, CD8+, or CD8+CD57+ T cells (not recorded which) from PBMCs. These receptors all stem from a human donor in good health.

The V gene is TRBV7-9, the J gene TRBJ2-7; unclear D gene. Trimming stripped 5 bases from V and 4 bases from J, with 18 bases between. This CDR3 spans 15 amino acids. Germline assignment: CDR1 SEHNR and CDR2 FQNEAQ (reference sequence). For the CDR3, the DNA is TGTGCCAGCAGCAAGGACCCTAACCATCCTTACGAGCAGTACTTC. Translating it yields CASSKDPNHPYEQYF.

The sample holds a few counts of this clonotype. DNA for the CDR3: TGCAGCGTCTCTACCGGGACTACGAACACCGGGGAGCTGTTTTTT. Protein product: CSVSTGTTNTGELFF. The chain carries TRBV29-1 and TRBJ2-2, with 7 positions matching TRBD2. Per the germline V gene, CDR1 is SQVTM and CDR2 is ANQGSEA. Trimming removed 6 bases from V and 0 bases from J; junction bases left unmatched: 7. The CDR3 is 15 amino acids.

This sequence joins TRBV2 and TRBJ2-7; 8 bases are shared with TRBD1. Trimming took 5 bases from V and 4 from J; bases not matched to a gene: 10. Per germline, CDR1 SNHLY and CDR2 FYNNEI. The CDR3 runs to 15 residues. The DNA of the CDR3 is TGTGCCAGCAGTCGACAGAGGACAGGGTCGTACGAGCAGTACTTC. Encoded protein: CASSRQRTGSYEQYF.

The V call is TRBV19, the J call TRBJ2-1; no clear D. Germline V gene lookup returns CDR1 LNHDA and CDR2 SQIVND (reference sequence). The CDR3 covers 12 residues. Trimming cost V 6 bases and J 4 bases, with 7 bases left between them. CDR3: CASSGVYNEQFF. The CDR3 nucleotides are TGTGCCAGTAGCGGTGTTTACAATGAGCAGTTCTTC.

The V gene is TRBV20-1, the J gene TRBJ2-1, with a weak D call TRBD2 (5 bases). The CDR3 has 14 amino acids. Germline V CDR1 and CDR2: DFQATT, SNEGSKA (reference sequence). V was pared by 3 bases and J by 7 bases, with 16 bases between. CDR3 DNA: TGCAGTGCTAGTTGGACTCTACAAGTAAATGAGCAGTTCTTC. Its protein product is CSASWTLQVNEQFF.

The chain couples TRBV7-6 to TRBJ1-5; no reliable D call. From germline, CDR1 is SGHVS and CDR2 FNYEAQ. V was clipped by 1 base and J by 0 bases, with 7 bases between them. This CDR3 comprises 15 residues. The CDR3 loop reads CASSLGEYSNQPQHF. DNA of the CDR3: TGTGCCAGCAGCTTAGGGGAGTATAGCAATCAGCCCCAGCATTTT.

With respect to this clonotype: In this CDR3 the conserved last residue, phenylalanine or tryptophan, is missing, so a read error is likely. This sequence joins TRBV7-6 and TRBJ2-5, with D unclear. The germline gives CDR1 SGHVS, CDR2 FNYEAQ. Trimming took 3 bases from V and 2 from J, leaving 4 bases between them. This CDR3 is built from 12 residues. CDR3 protein: CASSLGQETQYC. CDR3 sequence (DNA): TGTGCCAGCAGCTTGGGTCAAGAGACCCAGTACTGC.

The table lists this clonotype with many counts. For the CDR3, the DNA is TGTGCCAGCAGCCCTACTACCTCCCGCCGGGTGTGGGACAGCTATGGCTACACCTTC. This encodes CASSPTTSRRVWDSYGYTF. The genes are TRBV7-9 and TRBJ1-2; 7 positions agree with TRBD1. V trimming: 5 bases; J trimming: 4 bases; junction bases outside the gene matches: 22. Germline CDR1 reads SEHNR; CDR2 reads FQNEAQ (reference sequence). This CDR3 region has 19 residues.

There are many counts of this clonotype. This rearrangement joins TRBV20-1 to TRBJ2-7; 11 positions agree with TRBD2. The CDR3 loop spans 15 amino acids. The germline CDR1 and CDR2 sequences are DFQATT and SNEGSKA (reference sequence). The V segment lost 3 bases and the J segment 2 bases; nucleotides outside the gene matches: 6. CDR3 residues: CSARAGLADPYEQYF. CDR3 bases: TGCAGTGCTAGGGCGGGACTAGCGGACCCCTACGAGCAGTACTTC.

V is TRBV9 and J is TRBJ1-2, with TRBD1 as a possible D gene (5 bases). Germline CDR1 is SGDLS and CDR2 is YYNGEE. Trimming took off 4 bases at V and 2 bases at J, with 15 bases between the two ends. There are 15 residues in the CDR3. This chain's CDR3 is CASSSQGEGNYGYTF. CDR3 DNA sequence: TGTGCCAGCAGCTCCCAAGGGGAGGGAAACTATGGCTACACCTTC.

The chain links TRBV4-1 to TRBJ2-1; D tentatively reads TRBD1 or TRBD2 (5 bases each). The CDR3 runs 16 residues. Germline CDR1 reads MGHRA; CDR2 reads YSYEKL. Trimming removed 0 bases from V and 3 bases from J, with 12 bases in between. The CDR3 DNA is TGCGCCAGCAGCCAAGAGGAGAGGGGAAGCTACAATGAGCAGTTCTTC. Translating it yields CASSQEERGSYNEQFF.

This clonotype was observed at least ten times. The chain links TRBV4-1 to TRBJ2-6; no definite D call. The germline V and J ends were trimmed by 0 bases and 0 bases, with 9 bases remaining between them. The CDR3 runs 17 residues. Germline assignment: CDR1 MGHRA and CDR2 YSYEKL. The CDR3 bases are TGCGCCAGCAGCCAAGAAGCTTTACGCTCTGGGGCCAACGTCCTGACTTTC. It specifies CASSQEALRSGANVLTF.

This clonotype was observed at least ten times. The chain carries TRBV6-5 and TRBJ2-5, with a weak D call TRBD2 (5 bases). Trimming pared 3 bases from V and 2 bases from J, leaving 13 bases between. CDR3 size: 15 residues. Germline V lookup: CDR1 MNHEY, CDR2 SVGAGI. For the CDR3, the DNA is TGTGCCAGCAGTTATATTGGTTCGGGGCAAGAGACCCAGTACTTC. It translates to CASSYIGSGQETQYF.

This chain connects TRBV24-1 to TRBJ1-1, with D uncertain. The germline V gene encodes CDR1 KGHDR and CDR2 SFDVKD. This CDR3 spans 13 amino acids. The V and J ends lost 4 bases and 0 bases respectively, with 5 bases between them. CDR3 DNA: TGTGCCACCAGTGACCCGGTGAACACTGAAGCTTTCTTT. This translates into CATSDPVNTEAFF.

This clonotype appeared once. This chain links TRBV24-1 with TRBJ2-3, with D possibly being TRBD1 (5 bases). The CDR3 is made up of 13 amino acids. Per germline, CDR1 KGHDR and CDR2 SFDVKD. Trimming stripped 8 bases from V and 2 bases from J, with 10 bases between. CDR3 amino acids: CATKDRNTDTQYF. The CDR3 DNA is TGTGCCACCAAAGACAGAAACACAGATACGCAGTATTTT.

The chain couples TRBV5-1 to TRBJ1-5, with a weak D call TRBD1 (5 bases). Germline-derived CDR1 and CDR2 are SGHRS and YFSETQ. There are 15 residues in the CDR3. V was clipped by 4 bases and J by 2 bases, with 13 bases between them. The CDR3 region is CASSPGAGGNQPQHF. CDR3 DNA: TGCGCCAGCAGCCCGGGAGCGGGGGGCAATCAGCCCCAGCATTTT.

This clonotype was observed a handful of times. The J gene is TRBJ1-3, the V gene TRBV10-3; D ambiguous. The CDR3 length is 18 residues. V was pared by 2 bases and J by 4 bases, with 21 bases between. Germline V CDR1 and CDR2: ENHRY, SYGVKD. The CDR3 coding sequence is TGTGCCATCAGTGAGCCTCGGGGAGCGGCAAGGTCCGGAAACACCATATATTTT. Its translation is CAISEPRGAARSGNTIYF.

Only one count was recorded for this clonotype. The chain's CDR3 is CAIKGGQGSNYGYTF. CDR3 coding DNA: TGTGCCATCAAAGGGGGACAGGGATCTAACTATGGCTACACCTTC. This chain uses TRBV10-3 with TRBJ1-2, with 9 bases fitting TRBD1. The CDR3 loop spans 15 amino acids. Per germline, CDR1 ENHRY and CDR2 SYGVKD. Losses at the gene ends were 7 bases for V and 0 bases for J; bases not matched to a gene: 6.

This clonotype appeared many times. The rearrangement uses TRBV5-8 and TRBJ2-5; D is uncertain. In germline, CDR1 is SGHTS, CDR2 YDEGEE. The CDR3 covers 13 residues. V was cut by 0 bases and J by 1 base, with 4 bases left in between. CDR3 protein: CASSLATQETQYF. The CDR3 DNA follows: TGTGCCAGCAGCTTGGCTACCCAAGAGACCCAGTACTTC.

In regard to this clonotype: A read error is possible here, since a much larger clone lies one base away. The chain uses TRBV4-3 and TRBJ2-7, with D perhaps TRBD1 (6 bases). The CDR3 is 15 residues long. Deletions cut 1 base from V and 4 bases from J, with 14 bases between. CDR1 and CDR2 from the germline V gene are LGHNA and YSLEER. The CDR3 DNA follows: TGCGCCAGCAGCCAAGGAAGGGCACAGGGTTACGAGCAGTACTTC. Translated: CASSQGRAQGYEQYF.

This clonotype has more than one count but fewer than ten. The genes are TRBV20-1 and TRBJ1-2; D remains unclear. CDR1 and CDR2 from the germline V gene are DFQATT and SNEGSKA (reference sequence). Trimming removed 0 bases from V and 6 bases from J, with 8 bases in between. The CDR3 has 12 amino acids. The CDR3 protein is CSARDLRDGYTF. The CDR3 DNA follows: TGCAGTGCTAGAGATCTAAGGGATGGCTACACCTTC.

The J gene is TRBJ2-2, the V gene TRBV24-1; D uncertain. Germline V gene lookup returns CDR1 KGHDR and CDR2 SFDVKD. V was cut by 0 bases and J by 5 bases, with 6 bases left in between. The CDR3 covers 14 residues. The CDR3 protein is CATSDLLPTGELFF. CDR3 bases: TGTGCCACCAGTGATTTGCTACCGACCGGGGAGCTGTTTTTT.

This clonotype has a single count. The chain uses TRBV2 and TRBJ2-1; 7 nucleotides align to TRBD1. This CDR3 spans 13 amino acids. Trimming took 9 bases from V and 6 from J; bases not matched to a gene: 8. Germline CDR1 and CDR2: SNHLY and FYNNEI. CDR3 nucleotides: TGTGCCAGTGACAGGGTTATAGGCAATGAGCAGTTCTTC. Translated: CASDRVIGNEQFF.

The chain couples TRBV5-1 to TRBJ2-4, with D possibly called TRBD1 or TRBD2 (5 bases each). The CDR3 extends over 17 amino acids. V gave up 2 bases and J gave up 2 bases, with 17 bases separating them. The germline V gene encodes CDR1 SGHRS and CDR2 YFSETQ. CDR3 bases: TGCGCCAGCAGCTTAAATGTCGTCCAGGGACCCAAAAACATTCAGTACTTC. Translated, it gives CASSLNVVQGPKNIQYF.

The table lists this clonotype with many counts. The J gene is TRBJ2-7, the V gene TRBV7-8; no definite D call. The CDR3 has 13 amino acids. The germline V gene has CDR1 SGHVS and CDR2 FQNEAQ. V lost 1 base and J lost 10, with 14 bases in between. This CDR3 reads CASSLVGDILQYF. The CDR3 DNA is TGTGCCAGCAGCTTAGTGGGTGATATCCTCCAGTACTTC.

This clonotype was observed a single time. The chain combines TRBV12-3 or TRBV12-4 with TRBJ2-7; D gene ambiguous. V lost 6 bases, J lost 3 bases, and 15 bases lay in between. The CDR3 consists of 14 residues. CDR3 nucleotide sequence: TGTGCCAGCAGCACCACAGTTGGGTACTACGAGCAGTACTTC. Its translation is CASSTTVGYYEQYF.

This clonotype appeared a few times. The V and J genes are TRBV10-3 and TRBJ2-2; D is unresolved. The V gene's germline CDR1 is ENHRY and CDR2 SYGVKD. The V end was cut by 11 bases, the J end by 0 bases, with 7 bases between. This CDR3 region has 12 residues. The CDR3 protein is CAVQSNTGELFF. CDR3 nucleotides: TGTGCCGTACAATCGAACACCGGGGAGCTGTTTTTT.

This clonotype was detected only a few times. The chain has TRBV15 and TRBJ2-3; 7 bases fit TRBD2. This CDR3 contains 20 residues. Germline values: CDR1 LNHNV, CDR2 YYDKDF (reference sequence). Germline trimming cut 0 bases from V and 1 base from J; bases unmatched to any gene: 16. CDR3 loop: CATSREHVGGRGRGTDTQYF. The CDR3 region has the DNA TGTGCCACCAGCAGAGAACATGTGGGAGGGCGAGGTAGAGGCACAGATACGCAGTATTTT. The variable domain in full, completed from reference TRBV15 and TRBJ2-3, reads DAMVIQNPRYQVTQFGKPVTLSCSQTLNHNVMYWYQQKSSQAPKLLFHYYDKDFNNEADTPDNFQSRRPNTSFCFLDIRSPGLGDTAMYLCATSREHVGGRGRGTDTQYFGPGTRLTVL.

Remarks on this clonotype: Compared with germline, one end of the junction differs, possibly owing to a read error. The chain employs TRBV7-9 and TRBJ2-1; D is undetermined. From germline, CDR1 is SEHNR and CDR2 FQNEAQ (reference sequence). The CDR3 has 11 residues. CDR3 region: CASSLAPFPIF. CDR3 nucleotides: TGTGCCAGCAGCTTAGCCCCCTTCCCCATCTTC.